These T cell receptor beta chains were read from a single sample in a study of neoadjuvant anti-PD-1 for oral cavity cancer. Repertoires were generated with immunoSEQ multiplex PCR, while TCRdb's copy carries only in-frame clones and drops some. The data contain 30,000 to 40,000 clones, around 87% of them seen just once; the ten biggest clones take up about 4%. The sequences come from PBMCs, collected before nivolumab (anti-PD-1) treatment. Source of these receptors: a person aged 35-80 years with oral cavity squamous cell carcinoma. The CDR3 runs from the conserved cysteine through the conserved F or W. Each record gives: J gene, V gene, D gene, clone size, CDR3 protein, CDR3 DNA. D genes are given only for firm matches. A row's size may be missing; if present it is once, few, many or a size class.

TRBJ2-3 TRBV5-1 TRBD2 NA CASSSGRGTDTQYF TGCGCCAGCTCGAGCGGGAGAGGGACAGATACGCAGTATTTT
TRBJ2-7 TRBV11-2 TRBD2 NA CASSFTSGGNHEQYF TGTGCCAGCAGCTTCACTAGCGGGGGTAACCACGAGCAGTACTTC
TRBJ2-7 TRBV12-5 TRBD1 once CASGRDRGQQYF TGTGCTAGTGGGAGGGACAGGGGGCAGCAGTACTTC
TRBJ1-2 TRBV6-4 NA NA CASSDSYGYTF TGTGCCAGCAGTGACTCCTATGGCTACACCTTC
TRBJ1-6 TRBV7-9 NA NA CASSFKNSPLHF TGTGCCAGCAGTTTCAAGAATTCACCCCTCCACTTT
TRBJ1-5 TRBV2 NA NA CASKLYIDQPQHF TGTGCCAGCAAGCTGTACATCGATCAGCCCCAGCATTTT
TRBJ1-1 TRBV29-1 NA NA CSVGVTEAFF TGCAGCGTTGGGGTGACTGAAGCTTTCTTT
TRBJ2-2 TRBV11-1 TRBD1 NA CASSLGRTGGYTGELFF TGTGCCAGCAGCTTAGGGAGGACAGGGGGATACACCGGGGAGCTGTTTTTT
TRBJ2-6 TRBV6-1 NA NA CASSERRLGSGANVLTF TGTGCCAGCAGTGAGAGGCGGTTGGGATCCGGGGCCAACGTCCTGACTTTC
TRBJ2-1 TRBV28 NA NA CASSFRAGGANEQFF TGTGCCAGCAGTTTTCGGGCCGGCGGGGCCAATGAGCAGTTCTTC
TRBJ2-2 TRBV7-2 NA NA CASSLAERYTGELFF TGTGCCAGCAGCTTAGCGGAGAGGTACACCGGGGAGCTGTTTTTT
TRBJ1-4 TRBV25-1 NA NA CASSEFQSSRGQKLFF TGTGCCAGCAGTGAATTCCAGTCGTCCCGAGGCCAAAAACTGTTTTTT
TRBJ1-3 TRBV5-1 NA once CASSTNSGNTIYF TGCGCCAGCAGCACGAACTCTGGAAACACCATATATTTT
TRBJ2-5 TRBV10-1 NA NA CASSESRGGTQYF TGCGCCAGCAGTGAGTCCCGGGGTGGGACCCAGTACTTC
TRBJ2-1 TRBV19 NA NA CASSIQTSSEQFF TGTGCCAGTAGTATACAAACGAGCAGTGAGCAGTTCTTC
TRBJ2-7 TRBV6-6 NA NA CASAPGNIEQYF TGTGCCAGCGCCCCTGGCAATATCGAGCAGTACTTC
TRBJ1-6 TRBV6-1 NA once CASSEEYNSPLHF TGTGCCAGCAGCGAGGAGTATAATTCACCCCTCCACTTT
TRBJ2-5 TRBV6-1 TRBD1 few CASSGTGGETQYF TGTGCCAGCAGTGGGACAGGGGGAGAGACCCAGTACTTC
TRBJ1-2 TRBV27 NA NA CASSPAAFRGPPRAGGYTF TGTGCCAGCAGTCCCGCCGCGTTTCGGGGACCCCCGAGGGCGGGGGGCTACACCTTC
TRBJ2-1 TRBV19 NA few CASGPRGADEQFF TGTGCCAGTGGTCCCAGGGGGGCAGATGAGCAGTTCTTC
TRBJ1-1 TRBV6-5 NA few CASSSKLREAFF TGTGCCAGCAGTTCGAAACTCAGGGAAGCTTTCTTT
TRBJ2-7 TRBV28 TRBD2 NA CASRSGAGGSYEQYF TGTGCCAGCAGATCCGGGGCGGGGGGATCCTACGAGCAGTACTTC
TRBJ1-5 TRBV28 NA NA CASRAGGFNQPQHF TGTGCCAGCAGGGCGGGGGGTTTCAATCAGCCCCAGCATTTT
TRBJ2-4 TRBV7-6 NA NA CASSLALGGPKDIQYF TGTGCCAGCAGCTTAGCGCTAGGAGGACCAAAGGACATTCAGTACTTC
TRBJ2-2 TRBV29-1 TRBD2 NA CSVVSPSGGANTGELFF TGCAGCGTTGTGAGCCCTAGCGGGGGGGCTAACACCGGGGAGCTGTTTTTT
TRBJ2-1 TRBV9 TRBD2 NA CASSVAGGVSYNEQFF TGTGCCAGCAGCGTAGCTGGGGGGGTCTCCTACAATGAGCAGTTCTTC
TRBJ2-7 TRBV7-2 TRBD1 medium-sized CASSLALQGYEQYF TGTGCCAGCAGCTTAGCGTTACAGGGGTACGAGCAGTACTTC
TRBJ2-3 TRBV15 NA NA CATSRGYGLLPSTQYF TGTGCCACCAGCAGAGGTTACGGACTCCTCCCTAGTACGCAGTATTTT
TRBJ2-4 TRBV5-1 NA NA CASSLAVFTDIQYF TGCGCCAGCAGCTTGGCCGTATTCACCGACATTCAGTACTTC
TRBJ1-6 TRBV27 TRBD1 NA CASSFRGVFINSPLHF TGTGCCAGCAGTTTCAGGGGGGTTTTTATTAATTCACCCCTCCACTTT
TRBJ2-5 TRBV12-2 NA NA CASRHIMRFGGNQETQYF TGTGCAAGTCGTCATATAATGCGATTTGGAGGTAACCAAGAGACCCAGTACTTC
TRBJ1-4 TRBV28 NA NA CASRSHFATNEKLFF TGTGCCAGCAGGTCCCACTTTGCAACTAATGAAAAACTGTTTTTT
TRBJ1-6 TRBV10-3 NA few CAIRANGAPLHF TGTGCCATCCGGGCGAACGGGGCACCCCTCCACTTT
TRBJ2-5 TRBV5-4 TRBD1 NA CASSLGQGRETQYF TGTGCCAGCAGCCTCGGACAGGGTCGGGAGACCCAGTACTTC
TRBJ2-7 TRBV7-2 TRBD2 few CASTPTSASSYEQYF TGTGCCAGCACCCCAACTAGCGCGAGCTCCTACGAGCAGTACTTC
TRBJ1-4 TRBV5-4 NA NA CASSLEQLGEKLFF TGTGCCAGCAGCTTAGAACAGTTGGGTGAAAAACTGTTTTTT
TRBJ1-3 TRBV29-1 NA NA CSVGSGNTIYF TGCAGCGTTGGGTCTGGAAACACCATATATTTT
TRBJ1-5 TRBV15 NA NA CATSRGKRTSDQPQHF TGTGCCACCAGCAGAGGTAAACGGACGAGCGATCAGCCCCAGCATTTT
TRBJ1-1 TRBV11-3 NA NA CASSLDGQGQTEAFF TGTGCCAGCAGCTTAGATGGCCAGGGGCAAACTGAAGCTTTCTTT
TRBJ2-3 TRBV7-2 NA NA CASSSGTLASTDTQYF TGTGCCAGCAGCTCAGGGACACTAGCTTCAACAGATACGCAGTATTTT
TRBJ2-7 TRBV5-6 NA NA CASSLRQGTYEQYF TGTGCCAGCAGCTTGCGGCAGGGCACCTACGAGCAGTACTTC
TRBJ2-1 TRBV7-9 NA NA CASSSRLEGFF TGTGCCAGCAGCTCGCGACTAGAGGGGTTCTTC
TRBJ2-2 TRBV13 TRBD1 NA CASSRKTGARTGELFF TGTGCCAGCAGCCGAAAAACAGGGGCGAGAACCGGGGAGCTGTTTTTT
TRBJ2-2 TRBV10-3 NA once CAISDGQGGQSGELFF TGTGCCATCAGTGACGGACAGGGAGGGCAGTCCGGGGAGCTGTTTTTT
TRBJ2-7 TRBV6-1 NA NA CASSESRGPYEQYF TGTGCCAGCAGTGAGAGCAGGGGCCCCTACGAGCAGTACTTC
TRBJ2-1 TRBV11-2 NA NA CASSPWGVSGEQFF TGTGCCAGCAGTCCTTGGGGGGTGTCGGGTGAGCAGTTCTTC
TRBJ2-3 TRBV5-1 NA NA CASSLEGSVEIDTQYF TGCGCCAGCAGCTTGGAGGGTAGCGTTGAAATAGATACGCAGTATTTT
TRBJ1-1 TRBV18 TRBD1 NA CASSGQANTEAFF TGTGCCAGCTCAGGACAGGCGAACACTGAAGCTTTCTTT
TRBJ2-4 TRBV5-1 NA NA CASSLGEGGTVAKNIQYF TGCGCCAGCAGCTTGGGGGAAGGGGGGACGGTAGCCAAAAACATTCAGTACTTC
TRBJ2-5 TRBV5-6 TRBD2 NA CASKPGGVPTQYF TGTGCCAGCAAGCCTGGGGGGGTCCCAACCCAGTACTTC